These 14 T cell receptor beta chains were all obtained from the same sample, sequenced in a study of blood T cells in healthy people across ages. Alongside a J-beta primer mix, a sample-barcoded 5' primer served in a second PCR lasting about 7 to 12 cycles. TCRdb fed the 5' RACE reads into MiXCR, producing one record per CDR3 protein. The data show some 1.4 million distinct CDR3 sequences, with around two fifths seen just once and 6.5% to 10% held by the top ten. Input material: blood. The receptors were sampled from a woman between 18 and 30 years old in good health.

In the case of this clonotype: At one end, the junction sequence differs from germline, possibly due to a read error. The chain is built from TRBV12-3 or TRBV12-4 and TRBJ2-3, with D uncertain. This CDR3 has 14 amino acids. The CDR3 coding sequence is TGTGCCAGTACCATCCAAGCAGGCACAGATACGGAGTATTTT. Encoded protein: CASTIQAGTDTEYF.

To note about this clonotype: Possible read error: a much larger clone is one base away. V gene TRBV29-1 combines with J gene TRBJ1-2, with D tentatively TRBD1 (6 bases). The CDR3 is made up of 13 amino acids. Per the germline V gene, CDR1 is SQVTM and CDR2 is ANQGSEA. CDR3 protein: CSVEDGQSYGCTF. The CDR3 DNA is TGCAGCGTTGAAGATGGACAGTCCTATGGCTGCACCTTC.

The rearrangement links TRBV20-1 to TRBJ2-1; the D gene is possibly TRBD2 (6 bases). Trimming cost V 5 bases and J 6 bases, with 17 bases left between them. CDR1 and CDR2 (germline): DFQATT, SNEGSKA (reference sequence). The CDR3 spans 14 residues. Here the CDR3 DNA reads TGCAGTGCTGATAGGGGCTACGGGGGCAATGAGCAGTTCTTC. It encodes CSADRGYGGNEQFF.

This chain's CDR3 is CSASHGGGPNEKLFF. In DNA, the CDR3 is TGCAGTGCTAGTCATGGTGGGGGACCTAATGAAAAACTGTTTTTT. The chain links TRBV20-1 to TRBJ1-4; the D gene is possibly TRBD1 (5 bases). The germline V gene encodes CDR1 DFQATT and CDR2 SNEGSKA (reference sequence). With 3 bases removed from V and 3 bases from J, the gap between germline ends came to 14 bases. The CDR3 runs 15 residues.

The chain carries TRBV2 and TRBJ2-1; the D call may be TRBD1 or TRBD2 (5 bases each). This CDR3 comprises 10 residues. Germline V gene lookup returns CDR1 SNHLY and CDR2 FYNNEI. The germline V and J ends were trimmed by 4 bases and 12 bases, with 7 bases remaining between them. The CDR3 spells CASSGGGQFF. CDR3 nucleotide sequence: TGTGCCAGCAGTGGTGGGGGGCAGTTCTTC.

CDR3 sequence (DNA): TGCAGCGTTGAACCCCCCCTGACAGGGGCCGGGTACAATGAGCAGTACTTC. Translated, it gives CSVEPPLTGAGYNEQYF. The V and J genes are TRBV29-1 and TRBJ2-1, with TRBD1 identical over 8 bases. The end of the DNA is better explained by TRBJ2-7, so the J call may be wrong. The CDR3 has 17 amino acids. The germline V gene encodes CDR1 SQVTM and CDR2 ANQGSEA.

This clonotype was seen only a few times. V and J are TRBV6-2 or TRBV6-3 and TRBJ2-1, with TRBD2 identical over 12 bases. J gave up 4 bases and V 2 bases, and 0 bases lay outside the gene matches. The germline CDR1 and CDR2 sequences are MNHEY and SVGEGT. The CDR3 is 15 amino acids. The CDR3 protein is CASSYLAGGYNEQFF. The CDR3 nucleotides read TGTGCCAGCAGTTACCTAGCGGGAGGGTACAATGAGCAGTTCTTC.

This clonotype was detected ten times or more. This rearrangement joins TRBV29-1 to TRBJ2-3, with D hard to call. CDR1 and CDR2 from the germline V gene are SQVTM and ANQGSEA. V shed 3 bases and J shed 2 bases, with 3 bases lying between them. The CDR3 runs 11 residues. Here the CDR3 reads CSVDATDTQYF. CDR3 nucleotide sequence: TGCAGCGTTGATGCCACAGATACGCAGTATTTT.

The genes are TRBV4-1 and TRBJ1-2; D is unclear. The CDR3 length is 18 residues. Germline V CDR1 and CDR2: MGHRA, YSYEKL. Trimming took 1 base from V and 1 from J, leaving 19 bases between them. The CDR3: CASSQVVWILRFNYGYTF. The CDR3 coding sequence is TGCGCCAGCAGCCAAGTTGTCTGGATACTACGCTTTAACTATGGCTACACCTTC.

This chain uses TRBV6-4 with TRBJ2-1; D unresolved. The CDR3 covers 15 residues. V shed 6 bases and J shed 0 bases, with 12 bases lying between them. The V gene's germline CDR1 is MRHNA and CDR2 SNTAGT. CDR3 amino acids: CASSALAFSYNEQFF. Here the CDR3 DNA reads TGTGCCAGCAGCGCCCTTGCGTTCTCCTACAATGAGCAGTTCTTC.

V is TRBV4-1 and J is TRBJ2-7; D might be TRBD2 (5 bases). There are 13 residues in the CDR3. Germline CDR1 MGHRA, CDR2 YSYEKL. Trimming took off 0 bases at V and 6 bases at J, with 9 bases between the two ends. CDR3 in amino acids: CASSQEIGGEQYF. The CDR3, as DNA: TGCGCCAGCAGCCAAGAAATAGGAGGCGAGCAGTACTTC.

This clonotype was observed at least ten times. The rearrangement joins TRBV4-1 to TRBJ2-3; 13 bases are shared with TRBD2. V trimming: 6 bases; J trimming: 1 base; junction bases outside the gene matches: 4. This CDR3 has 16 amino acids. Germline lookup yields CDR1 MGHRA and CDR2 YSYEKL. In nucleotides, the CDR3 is TGCGCCAGCAGTCCCGGGACTAGCGGGGGCACAGATACGCAGTATTTT. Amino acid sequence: CASSPGTSGGTDTQYF.

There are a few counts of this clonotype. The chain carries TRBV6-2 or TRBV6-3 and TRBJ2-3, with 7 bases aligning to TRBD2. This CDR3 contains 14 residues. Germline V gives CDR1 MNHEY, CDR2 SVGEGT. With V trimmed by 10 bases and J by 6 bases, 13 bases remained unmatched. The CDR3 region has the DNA TGTGCCACGGCGGTTGCTAGCGGCGGGGATACGCAGTATTTT. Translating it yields CATAVASGGDTQYF.

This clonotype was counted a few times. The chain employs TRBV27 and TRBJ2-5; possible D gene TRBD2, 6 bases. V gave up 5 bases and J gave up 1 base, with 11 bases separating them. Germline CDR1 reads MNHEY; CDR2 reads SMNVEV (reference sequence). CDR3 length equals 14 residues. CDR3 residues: CASSGGLFQETQYF. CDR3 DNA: TGTGCCAGCAGTGGGGGGTTGTTCCAAGAGACCCAGTACTTC.